This TCR beta chain was observed in a study of T-cell reconstitution after alpha-beta-depleted transplantation in children. Preparing the TCRbeta library involved the use of unique molecular identifiers. One entry per CDR3 protein results from TCRdb running MiXCR on the PCR reads. The sample shows about 540,000 distinct CDR3 sequences, 18% of them seen only once. The CDR3 has 13 amino acids. Germline-derived CDR1 and CDR2 are KGHSY and FQNENV. V was cut by 3 bases and J by 1 base, with 7 bases left in between. In its sample, this clonotype was seen a few times. The TCR originated in a human donor who donated a stem cell graft to a child with acute lymphoblastic leukemia. Sequences were derived from PBMCs from the stem cell graft donor, sampled from the stem cell graft. The chain combines TRBV16 with TRBJ2-7; D gene unclear. DNA for the CDR3: TGTGCCAGCAGCCATGTACAGTCCTACGAGCAGTACTTC. Translation: CASSHVQSYEQYF.